This entry lists 6 T cell receptor beta chains sequenced from one sample in a study of early T cells in non-severe SARS-CoV-2 infection. TCRdb re-called the 5' RACE reads with MiXCR, one entry per CDR3 protein. The sample contains about 80,000 distinct CDR3 sequences, less than 5.5% of which appear only once. Sequenced here: whole blood, sampled at baseline. The source of these receptors is an adult who was a healthcare worker with PCR-confirmed SARS-CoV-2 infection or an uninfected control (not recorded which).

This chain links TRBV28 with TRBJ1-5, with a possible D match to TRBD1 (5 bases). Per the germline V gene, CDR1 is MDHEN and CDR2 is SYDVKM. The CDR3 covers 11 residues. Trimming stripped 5 bases from V and 9 bases from J, with 8 bases between. The CDR3: CASSVDRPQHF. The CDR3 DNA follows: TGTGCCAGCAGTGTAGACAGGCCCCAGCATTTT.

Concerning this clonotype: Since a much larger clone is just one base distant, this may be a read error. As the CDR3 is not closed by the conserved phenylalanine or tryptophan, this likely results from a read error. The chain links TRBV20-1 to TRBJ2-4, with no clear D. The CDR3 covers 12 residues. V lost 7 bases and J 1 base, leaving 8 bases between the germline ends. Germline CDR1 and CDR2: DFQATT and SNEGSKA (reference sequence). The CDR3 loop is CSVGFAKNIQYS. In nucleotides, the CDR3 is TGCAGTGTGGGGTTTGCCAAAAACATTCAGTACTCC.

The rearrangement links TRBV3-1 to TRBJ1-1; tentative D call: TRBD1 (5 bases). The CDR3 spans 14 residues. Trimming pared 4 bases from V and 1 base from J, leaving 10 bases between. Germline CDR1 and CDR2: LGHDT and YNNKEL (reference sequence). CDR3 residues: CASSPYDRNTEAFF. CDR3 DNA sequence: TGTGCCAGCAGCCCTTACGACAGGAACACTGAAGCTTTCTTT.

This clonotype was recorded a few times. This sequence joins TRBV11-2 and TRBJ2-5; 8 positions agree with TRBD2. Germline V CDR1 and CDR2: SGHAT, FQNNGV. The junction had 14 bases not matched to a gene; V was cut back by 5 bases and J by 3 bases. The CDR3 is 17 amino acids. CDR3 sequence reads: CASSATGTRIGKETQYF. DNA for the CDR3: TGTGCCAGCAGCGCAACCGGGACTAGAATTGGAAAAGAGACCCAGTACTTC.

This clonotype has a count of ten or more. The genes are TRBV19 and TRBJ2-3; D remains ambiguous. The length of the CDR3 is 15 residues. Between the trimmed V and J ends, which lost 3 bases and 1 base, there was a span of 11 bases. Germline CDR1 reads LNHDA; CDR2 reads SQIVND (reference sequence). CDR3 nucleotide sequence: TGTGCCAGTAGTATGGCCACGGTGGGCACAGATACGCAGTATTTT. Translated, it gives CASSMATVGTDTQYF.

There are many counts of this clonotype. V gene TRBV5-1 combines with J gene TRBJ1-1; no clear D. Germline values: CDR1 SGHRS, CDR2 YFSETQ. V was shortened by 0 bases and J by 0 bases, with 9 bases between the two germline ends. The CDR3 has 15 amino acids. The CDR3 loop reads CASSLGRIMNTEAFF. DNA for the CDR3: TGCGCCAGCAGCTTGGGACGGATTATGAACACTGAAGCTTTCTTT.